Following are 14 T cell receptor beta chains from one sample sequenced in a study of blood T cell repertoires in COVID-19. Profiled with immunoSEQ multiplex PCR; TCRdb holds only in-frame clones, not every one. The table lists under 250,000 clones, 90% of them singletons. The sequencing sample was made of peripheral blood. These receptors all stem from a young man with COVID-19, enrolled during active disease.

This rearrangement joins TRBV9 to TRBJ1-1, with TRBD1 as a possible D gene (5 bases). CDR3 length: 14 amino acids. Trimming stripped 3 bases from V and 5 bases from J, with 14 bases between. CDR1 is SGDLS and CDR2 is YYNGEE in the germline V gene. In nucleotides, the CDR3 is TGTGCCAGCAGCGGACAGATGGGGAAAACTGAAGCTTTCTTT. Protein product: CASSGQMGKTEAFF.

The chain uses TRBV2 and TRBJ1-4, with D possibly being TRBD1 (5 bases). V lost 6 bases, J lost 3 bases, and 17 bases lay in between. This CDR3 has 16 residues. The germline gives CDR1 SNHLY, CDR2 FYNNEI. The CDR3 protein is CASRWFGTGSNEKLFF. The CDR3 DNA follows: TGTGCCAGCAGGTGGTTCGGAACAGGCTCTAATGAAAAACTGTTTTTT.

The chain uses TRBV5-1 and TRBJ2-3; D unclear. This CDR3 comprises 14 residues. Germline V CDR1 and CDR2: SGHRS, YFSETQ. Trimming stripped 4 bases from V and 1 base from J, with 10 bases between. The CDR3 region is CASSPLAGTDTQYF. The CDR3 DNA follows: TGCGCCAGCAGCCCGCTGGCGGGCACAGATACGCAGTATTTT.

The chain recombines TRBV6-5 with TRBJ2-2; 10 bases map to TRBD1. With V trimmed by 2 bases and J by 5 bases, 2 bases remained unmatched. Germline loops: CDR1 MNHEY, CDR2 SVGAGI. This CDR3 spans 15 amino acids. The CDR3 protein is CASSYGTGETGELFF. For the CDR3, the DNA is TGTGCCAGCAGTTACGGGACAGGGGAAACCGGGGAGCTGTTTTTT.

The chain carries TRBV3-1 (or the pseudogene TRBV3-2) and TRBJ2-1, with 12 bases that match TRBD2. The CDR3 has 17 residues. The germline V gene has CDR1 LGHDT and CDR2 YNNKEL (reference sequence). Unmatched junction bases numbered 14, after V lost 4 bases and J lost 10 bases. This chain's CDR3 is CASSPLLSSGGAIEQFF. The CDR3 region has the DNA TGTGCCAGCAGCCCCTTACTTTCTAGCGGGGGGGCAATCGAGCAGTTCTTC.

The chain has TRBV5-1 and TRBJ1-4; a possible D gene is TRBD1 (5 bases). This CDR3 is built from 15 residues. Germline-derived CDR1 and CDR2 are SGHRS and YFSETQ. V was clipped by 0 bases and J by 6 bases, with 12 bases between them. CDR3 in DNA: TGCGCCAGCAGCTTGGAGGGGCGAACGCATGAAAAACTGTTTTTT. Amino acid sequence: CASSLEGRTHEKLFF.

The chain is built from TRBV7-9 and TRBJ2-3, with TRBD2 as a possible D gene (6 bases). Germline CDR1 reads SEHNR; CDR2 reads FQNEAQ (reference sequence). Trimming left V 2 bases short and J 2 bases short, with 17 bases between. The CDR3 is 17 residues long. In DNA, the CDR3 is TGTGCCAGCAGCTTAATTGATTGGGGGGAATTCACAGATACGCAGTATTTT. It encodes CASSLIDWGEFTDTQYF.

V and J are TRBV9 and TRBJ1-4; D might be TRBD1 (5 bases). The CDR3 runs to 15 residues. The ends were cut back, 0 bases at V and 8 bases at J, with 14 bases in the middle. CDR1 is SGDLS and CDR2 is YYNGEE in the germline V gene. CDR3 protein: CASSVVGQGGEKLFF. DNA of the CDR3: TGTGCCAGCAGCGTAGTGGGCCAGGGAGGCGAAAAACTGTTTTTT.

CDR3 residues: CASSVYRVEAKNIQYF. The CDR3 region has the DNA TGTGCCAGTAGTGTATACAGGGTGGAGGCCAAAAACATTCAGTACTTC. V gene TRBV19 combines with J gene TRBJ2-4; D is perhaps TRBD1 (6 bases). Trimming left V 5 bases short and J 1 base short, with 15 bases between. Germline-derived CDR1 and CDR2 are LNHDA and SQIVND (reference sequence). The CDR3 contains 16 residues.

The gene calls are TRBV20-1 and TRBJ1-2; D may be TRBD1 (6 bases). The CDR3 consists of 14 residues. Germline assignment: CDR1 DFQATT and CDR2 SNEGSKA (reference sequence). The germline V and J ends were trimmed by 3 bases and 6 bases, with 17 bases remaining between them. The CDR3 loop reads CSASLQGGENGYTF. The CDR3 coding sequence is TGCAGTGCTAGTTTACAGGGTGGAGAAAATGGCTACACCTTC.

The gene calls are TRBV12-3 or TRBV12-4 and TRBJ2-1; TRBD1 is a possible D gene (5 bases). V lost 8 bases to trimming and J lost 7 bases, with 15 bases between them. The CDR3 runs 13 residues. The DNA for the CDR3 is TGTGCCAGCGCGTACTCAGGGTTTAATGAGCAGTTCTTC. Translation gives CASAYSGFNEQFF.

The chain has TRBV11-2 and TRBJ2-5; no reliable D call. Germline-derived CDR1 and CDR2 are SGHAT and FQNNGV. The CDR3 consists of 14 residues. Deletions cut 0 bases from V and 5 bases from J, with 10 bases between. This chain's CDR3 is CASSLEPLGETQYF. The CDR3, as DNA: TGTGCCAGCAGCTTAGAGCCCCTCGGGGAGACCCAGTACTTC.

The chain couples TRBV7-8 to TRBJ1-2; D uncertain. Germline loops: CDR1 SGHVS, CDR2 FQNEAQ. The V gene lost 2 bases and the J gene lost 2 bases, with 12 bases spanning the gap. CDR3 length equals 15 residues. The CDR3 region has the DNA TGTGCCAGCAGCTTATCCGATCTCACAAACTATGGCTACACCTTC. It yields the protein CASSLSDLTNYGYTF.

V and J are TRBV5-8 and TRBJ1-5, with D unresolved. Germline V gene data show CDR1 as SGHTS and CDR2 as YDEGEE. Between the trimmed V and J ends, which lost 2 bases and 7 bases, there was a span of 19 bases. This CDR3 has 16 residues. CDR3 sequence (DNA): TGTGCCAGCAGCTTTTCACCCGAGGGCGCGGGACAGCCCCAGCATTTT. This sequence encodes CASSFSPEGAGQPQHF.